One and the same sample provided the 20 T cell receptor beta chains below, sequenced in a study of cytomegalovirus exposure and HLA in healthy donors. Repertoires were generated with immunoSEQ multiplex PCR, while TCRdb's copy carries only in-frame clones and drops some. The sample yields about 140,000 clones, 70% to 90% seen once. Sequenced material: PBMCs. These receptors were collected from a man between 18 and 29 years old in good health and CMV-seronegative.

V and J are TRBV6-6 and TRBJ2-5; 8 nucleotides match TRBD2. The CDR3 has 14 residues. Looked up from germline, CDR1 is MNHNY and CDR2 is SVGAGI (reference sequence). The ends lost 6 bases at V and 2 bases at J; junction bases unmatched: 5. For the CDR3, the DNA is TGTGCCAGCAGGCTAGCGGGTCCTCAAGAGACCCAGTACTTC. It specifies CASRLAGPQETQYF.

This chain links TRBV15 with TRBJ2-2; D is uncertain. V dropped 0 bases and J dropped 9 bases, with 8 bases sitting between them. The CDR3 length is 13 residues. Germline V CDR1 and CDR2: LNHNV, YYDKDF (reference sequence). CDR3 residues: CATSRDRFWELFF. CDR3 nucleotides: TGTGCCACCAGCAGAGACAGGTTCTGGGAGCTGTTTTTT.

The genes are TRBV4-3 and TRBJ2-4; a weak D match, TRBD1 (5 bases). This CDR3 contains 19 residues. In germline, CDR1 is LGHNA, CDR2 YSLEER. The V end lost 0 bases, the J end lost 7 bases, and 25 bases lay between the germline ends. CDR3 bases: TGCGCCAGCAGCCAAGACTACTATGGACCTGGGCAGGGTGTTAACATTCAGTACTTC. As protein: CASSQDYYGPGQGVNIQYF.

This clone was observed a handful of times. The chain carries TRBV7-9 and TRBJ2-4, with 8 positions matching TRBD2. Germline CDR1 and CDR2: SEHNR and FQNEAQ (reference sequence). V lost 5 bases and J lost 0; bases outside the gene matches: 6. CDR3 length equals 16 residues. CDR3 sequence reads: CASSRGGTLAKNIQYF. The CDR3 nucleotides read TGTGCCAGCAGCCGGGGGGGAACTCTAGCCAAAAACATTCAGTACTTC. The complete variable domain, with remaining parts taken from reference TRBV7-9 and TRBJ2-4, reads DTGVSQNPRHKITKRGQNVTFRCDPISEHNRLYWYRQTLGQGPEFLTYFQNEAQLEKSRLLSDRFSAERPKGSFSTLEIQRTEQGDSAMYLCASSRGGTLAKNIQYFGAGTRLSVL.

This clone was counted between two and nine times. The chain combines TRBV19 with TRBJ2-2, with 8 bases identical to TRBD2. V lost 3 bases, J lost 4 bases, and 4 bases stayed unmatched. Germline CDR1 and CDR2: LNHDA and SQIVND (reference sequence). This CDR3 is 15 amino acids long. CDR3 DNA: TGTGCCAGTAGTATTAGCGGGGCGGGCACCGGGGAGCTGTTTTTT. Translated, it gives CASSISGAGTGELFF.

This clone appeared a single time. J is TRBJ1-2 and V is TRBV27; 8 bases are a match to TRBD1. CDR1 and CDR2 from the germline V gene are MNHEY and SMNVEV (reference sequence). J was trimmed by 5 bases and V by 5 bases; bases with no gene match: 10. The CDR3 has 15 residues. CDR3 amino acids: CASSGYRGIGYGYTF. The CDR3 DNA sequence: TGTGCCAGCAGTGGTTACAGGGGGATAGGGTATGGCTACACCTTC.

The chain joins TRBV28 to TRBJ2-1, with D perhaps TRBD2 (5 bases). This CDR3 spans 15 amino acids. V lost 4 bases to trimming and J lost 7 bases, with 17 bases between them. Germline CDR1 and CDR2: MDHEN and SYDVKM. The DNA of the CDR3 is TGTGCCAGCAGTTCCCCCGGTACTAGGAAAAATGAGCAGTTCTTC. It is translated as CASSSPGTRKNEQFF.

The CDR3 nucleotides read TGTGCCAGCACCCTCCGGGAGGGACAGGGAACCAAAAACATTCAGTACTTC. Protein product: CASTLREGQGTKNIQYF. This chain joins TRBV2 and TRBJ2-4, with a tentative D call TRBD1 (9 bases). The V end lost 7 bases, the J end lost 2 bases, and 21 bases lay between the germline ends. Germline CDR1 and CDR2: SNHLY and FYNNEI. The CDR3 has 17 amino acids.

This clone was seen a handful of times. The chain joins TRBV6-1 to TRBJ1-2; D unresolved. In germline, CDR1 is MNHNS, CDR2 SASEGT. V was pared by 7 bases and J by 4 bases, with 19 bases between. This CDR3 has 15 amino acids. CDR3 DNA: TGTGCCAGCATCCCGAATGGAGACGGTCTCTATGGCTACACCTTC. Protein: CASIPNGDGLYGYTF.

The gene calls are TRBV5-1 and TRBJ1-1; weak D call: TRBD1 (6 bases). The germline gives CDR1 SGHRS, CDR2 YFSETQ. Trimming removed 4 bases from V and 2 bases from J, with 12 bases in between. CDR3 length: 14 amino acids. Here the CDR3 DNA reads TGCGCCAGCAGCCAAACAGGGCGTAACACTGAAGCTTTCTTT. It codes for CASSQTGRNTEAFF. Full variable domain (outside the CDR3, taken from reference TRBV5-1 and TRBJ1-1): KAGVTQTPRYLIKTRGQQVTLSCSPISGHRSVSWYQQTPGQGLQFLFEYFSETQRNKGNFPGRFSGRQFSNSRSEMNVSTLELGDSALYLCASSQTGRNTEAFFGQGTRLTVV.

On this clone: Distinct nucleotide sequences in the sample also encode this CDR3. V gene TRBV6-1 combines with J gene TRBJ2-7; TRBD1 matches 7 bases. Unmatched junction bases numbered 0, after V lost 4 bases and J lost 3 bases. CDR3 length equals 12 residues. The V gene's germline CDR1 is MNHNS and CDR2 SASEGT. CDR3 sequence: CASSGDSYEQYF. The CDR3 DNA sequence: TGTGCCAGCAGTGGGGACAGCTACGAGCAGTACTTC.

In this sample, this clone turned up many times. The chain uses TRBV7-9 and TRBJ2-7, with 10 nucleotides matching TRBD2. The CDR3 length is 16 residues. In germline, CDR1 is SEHNR, CDR2 FQNEAQ (reference sequence). The J segment lost 4 bases and the V segment lost 5 bases, leaving 11 bases of the junction unmatched. In DNA, the CDR3 is TGTGCCAGCAGCCCCTACCCGGGACTAGCGAGTTACGAGCAGTACTTC. Its protein is CASSPYPGLASYEQYF.

V gene TRBV27 combines with J gene TRBJ1-3; 7 nucleotides align to TRBD1. Germline CDR1 is MNHEY and CDR2 is SMNVEV (reference sequence). The CDR3 sequence is 14 residues long. The V and J ends lost 9 bases and 0 bases, in that order; junction bases with no gene match: 5. The CDR3 nucleotides read TGTGCCAGTAACCAGGGGGGCTCTGGAAACACCATATATTTT. Translated: CASNQGGSGNTIYF.

The V call is TRBV28, the J call TRBJ1-2, with D unresolved. Trimming shortened V by 2 bases and J by 8 bases, and 15 bases separated the two germline ends. Germline lookup yields CDR1 MDHEN and CDR2 SYDVKM. CDR3 length: 14 residues. CDR3: CASSLNPRAIGYTF. CDR3 nucleotides: TGTGCCAGCAGTTTAAATCCGAGAGCAATAGGCTACACCTTC.

CDR3 nucleotide sequence: TGCGCCAGCAGCTTGCGGCTAGCGGATGGGGAGCAGTACTTC. It codes for CASSLRLADGEQYF. The J gene is TRBJ2-7, the V gene TRBV5-1, with 7 bases that match TRBD2. Losses at the gene ends were 1 base for V and 7 bases for J; bases not matched to a gene: 8. Germline V gives CDR1 SGHRS, CDR2 YFSETQ. The CDR3 contains 14 residues.

The CDR3 bases are TGTGCCAGCAGCTTAATGAGCGGGGTGCCGGCGGGGGCCCAGTACTTC. As protein: CASSLMSGVPAGAQYF. This chain uses TRBV7-2 with TRBJ2-5, with TRBD2 matching over 7 bases. V trimming: 2 bases; J trimming: 9 bases; junction bases outside the gene matches: 15. CDR1 and CDR2 (germline): SGHTA, FQGNSA. The CDR3 consists of 16 residues.

This clone showed up just a few times. J is TRBJ2-3 and V is TRBV6-1; 11 bases map to TRBD1. J was trimmed by 5 bases and V by 5 bases; bases with no gene match: 3. The CDR3 has 14 residues. The V gene's germline CDR1 is MNHNS and CDR2 SASEGT. The CDR3 here is CASSPGQGGDTQYF. The DNA for the CDR3 is TGTGCCAGCAGTCCGGGACAGGGGGGAGATACGCAGTATTTT.

This chain links TRBV11-2 with TRBJ2-1; D ambiguous. V lost 2 bases and J 9 bases, leaving 14 bases between the germline ends. The CDR3 has 14 residues. Germline V gene data show CDR1 as SGHAT and CDR2 as FQNNGV. The CDR3 spells CASSLLAPAGEQFF. Written as DNA, the CDR3 is TGTGCCAGCAGCTTATTAGCCCCAGCTGGTGAGCAGTTCTTC.

This chain links TRBV27 with TRBJ2-1, with D possibly TRBD1 on 6 matching bases. Trimming removed 2 bases at V and 6 bases at J, with 14 bases between. The germline CDR1 and CDR2 sequences are MNHEY and SMNVEV (reference sequence). The CDR3 runs 15 residues. CDR3: CASSLEYRGGNEQFF. The CDR3, as DNA: TGTGCCAGCAGTTTAGAGTACCGAGGGGGCAATGAGCAGTTCTTC.

With respect to this clone: An end of the junction differs from the germline gene, which may be a read error. The genes are TRBV11-1 and TRBJ2-5; 12 bases align to TRBD1. The CDR3 has 16 residues. Germline V gene lookup returns CDR1 SGHAT and CDR2 FQDESV (reference sequence). The CDR3 here is CASSYGTGGVQETQYF. The CDR3, as DNA: TGTGCCAGCAGCTACGGGACAGGGGGCGTCCAAGAAACCCAGTACTTC.